This TCR beta chain was observed in a study of human T cells and chemical hapten exposure. At the level of the study: Each patient's scalp received weekly diphenylcyclopropenone throughout the approximately 24-week study.

Time point specified: patch test 1, 2 weeks after DPC sensitization. The treatment: therapeutic diphenylcyclopropenone sensitization with weekly scalp DPC. Unfractionated whole blood served as the source for total RNA extraction. In the study's own analysis: Samples had a median of around 92,000 TCRs, ranging about 20,000 to 690,600. TCRdb used MiXCR to reprocess the RACE reads, holding one entry per CDR3 protein. None of the V and J calls come from the authors' own analysis; TCRdb made them. The profile shows around 120,000 distinct CDR3 sequences, roughly 13% of them singletons. Per the germline V gene, CDR1 is SGDLS and CDR2 is YYNGEE. Trimming cost V 0 bases and J 15 bases; bases outside gene matches: 7. The CDR3 covers 13 residues.

The source material was whole blood, sampled in connection with sensitization to the hapten diphenylcyclopropenone (DPC). The sequence was obtained from a man between 18 and 35 years old with alopecia areata. Some clones in this sample may be carry-over from other donors' samples. The rearrangement joins TRBV9 to TRBJ2-1; TRBD1 agrees at 9 bases. CDR3 DNA: TGTGCCAGCAGCGTAGGCGGGACAGGGAAGGTGTTCTTC. It encodes CASSVGGTGKVFF.